These 5 T cell receptor beta chains were all obtained from the same sample, sequenced in a study of cytomegalovirus exposure and HLA in healthy donors (dated by TCRdb to the late 2010s). Libraries were built with the immunoSEQ multiplex PCR assay. For the multiplex PCR, a mixture combining 60 forward primers for TCR Vbeta segments and 13 reverse primers for TCR Jbeta segments was used. TCRdb stores this immuneACCESS table with in-frame sequences only. Part of the clones is absent; in the studies checked, under half of the shortfall reflects unresolved V genes, and no reason is known for the rest. Across this sample there are 150,000 to 200,000 clones, with approximately 84% seen only once. The ten largest make up 2.5% to 3% of the sample. The sequenced sample consisted of PBMCs. The receptor set was obtained from a man younger than 40 in good health and CMV-seropositive.

In its sample, this clone was seen a few times. This sequence joins TRBV6-6 and TRBJ2-7, with a weak D call TRBD2 (5 bases). V dropped 6 bases and J dropped 5 bases, with 20 bases sitting between them. CDR1 and CDR2 (germline): MNHNY, SVGAGI (reference sequence). This CDR3 has 15 amino acids. The CDR3 is CASRTSLGSLDEQYF. The CDR3 bases are TGTGCCAGCAGGACCTCATTGGGGAGTCTCGACGAGCAGTACTTC.

The V and J genes are TRBV19 and TRBJ2-1; 10 nucleotides align to TRBD1. Germline V gives CDR1 LNHDA, CDR2 SQIVND (reference sequence). There are 15 residues in the CDR3. With 4 bases clipped from V and 4 bases from J, the junction kept 4 bases outside the gene matches. CDR3 residues: CASSRGQGRYNEQFF. CDR3 DNA: TGTGCCAGTAGTAGGGGACAGGGGAGGTACAATGAGCAGTTCTTC.

This chain uses TRBV1 with TRBJ2-7; the table calls TRBD1, which could not be checked here. TRBV1 counts as a pseudogene. The CDR3 runs to 17 residues. This chain's CDR3 is CTSSQIGKGASADEQYV. In nucleotides, the CDR3 is TGCACCAGCAGCCAAATAGGCAAGGGGGCGAGCGCGGACGAGCAGTACGTC.

J is TRBJ1-2 and V is TRBV21-1. TRBV21-1 is assigned pseudogene status. The CDR3 is 15 amino acids. The CDR3 region is CASTAPREANYGYTF. CDR3 in DNA: TGTGCCAGCACCGCTCCCCGGGAAGCTAACTATGGCTACACCTTC.

This chain uses TRBV6-5 with TRBJ2-1, with 8 bases matching TRBD2. CDR1 is MNHEY, CDR2 SVGAGI, per germline. This CDR3 spans 16 amino acids. V was pared by 2 bases and J by 2 bases, with 5 bases of the junction left unmatched. The CDR3 DNA sequence: TGTGCCAGCAGTTACACGGGACTAGGAACCTACAATGAGCAGTTCTTC. This encodes CASSYTGLGTYNEQFF.